This T cell receptor beta chain emerged from a study of blood T cells in healthy people across ages. Broader study findings: As age increased, TCR beta diversity per million T cells fell in a roughly linear fashion. Observed TCR beta diversity showed a strong correlation with the percentage of naive T cells as measured by flow cytometry.

At least 5 micrograms of total RNA were extracted per sample. A sample-barcoded 5' primer and a J-beta primer mix were used in a second PCR of about 7 to 12 cycles. TCRdb re-analysed the 5' RACE reads in MiXCR, keeping a single row per CDR3 protein. The sample yields around 870,000 distinct CDR3 sequences, under 30% seen once. This clonotype was detected many times. The target antigen is unknown. The V gene's germline CDR1 is SNHLY and CDR2 FYNNEI. V shed 6 bases and J shed 7 bases, with 22 bases lying between them. CDR3 length equals 16 residues. The material sequenced was blood. This clonotype was obtained from a woman over 75 in good health. The chain recombines TRBV2 with TRBJ2-1; no firm D call. CDR3 nucleotides: TGTGCCAGCAGCGCCCAGGCAACGGGCGCTGGGAATGAGCAGTTCTTC. It translates to CASSAQATGAGNEQFF.